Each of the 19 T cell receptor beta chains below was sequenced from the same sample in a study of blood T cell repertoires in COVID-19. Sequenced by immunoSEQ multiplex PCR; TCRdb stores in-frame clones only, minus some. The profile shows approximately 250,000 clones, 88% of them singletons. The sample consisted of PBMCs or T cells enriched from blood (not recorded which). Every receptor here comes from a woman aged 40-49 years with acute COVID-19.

The CDR3 DNA reads TGCGCCAGCAGACCTGGACTAGCAGCCCAAGAGACCCAGTACTTC. Its translation: CASRPGLAAQETQYF. This sequence joins TRBV5-1 and TRBJ2-5, with 8 bases matching TRBD2. CDR1 is SGHRS and CDR2 is YFSETQ in the germline V gene. Losses at the gene ends were 5 bases for V and 1 base for J; bases not matched to a gene: 7. The CDR3 has 15 residues.

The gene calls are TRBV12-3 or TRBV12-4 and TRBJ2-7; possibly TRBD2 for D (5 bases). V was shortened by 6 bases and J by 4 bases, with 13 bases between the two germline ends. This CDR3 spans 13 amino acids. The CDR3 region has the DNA TGTGCCAGCAGCCCCGGCCTAGCATACGAGCAGTACGTC. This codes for CASSPGLAYEQYV.

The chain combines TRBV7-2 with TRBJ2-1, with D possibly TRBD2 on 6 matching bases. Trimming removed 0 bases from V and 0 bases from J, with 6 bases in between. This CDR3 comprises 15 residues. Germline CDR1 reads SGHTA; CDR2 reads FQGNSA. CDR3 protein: CASSLAGSSYNEQFF. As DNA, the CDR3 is TGTGCCAGCAGCTTAGCCGGGAGCTCCTACAATGAGCAGTTCTTC.

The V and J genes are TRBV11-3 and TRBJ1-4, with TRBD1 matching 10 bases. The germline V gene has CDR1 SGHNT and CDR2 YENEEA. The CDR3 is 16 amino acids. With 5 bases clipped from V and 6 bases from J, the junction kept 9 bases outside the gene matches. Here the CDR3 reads CASSHGTGVGDEKLFF. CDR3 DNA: TGTGCCAGCAGCCACGGGACAGGGGTTGGGGATGAAAAACTGTTTTTT.

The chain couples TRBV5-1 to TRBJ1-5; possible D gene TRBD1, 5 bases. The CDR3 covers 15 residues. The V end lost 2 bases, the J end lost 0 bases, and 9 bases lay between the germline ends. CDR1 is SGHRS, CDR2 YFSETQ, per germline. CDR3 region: CASSLWGDSNQPQHF. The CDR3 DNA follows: TGCGCCAGCAGCTTATGGGGGGATAGCAATCAGCCCCAGCATTTT.

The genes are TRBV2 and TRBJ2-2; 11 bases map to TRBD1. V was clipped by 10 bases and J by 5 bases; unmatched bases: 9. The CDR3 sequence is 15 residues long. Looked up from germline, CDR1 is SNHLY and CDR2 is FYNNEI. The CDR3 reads CATREDRGLTGELFF. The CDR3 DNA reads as TGTGCCACCCGGGAGGACAGGGGGCTAACCGGGGAGCTGTTTTTT. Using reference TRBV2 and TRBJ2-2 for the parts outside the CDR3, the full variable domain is EPEVTQTPSHQVTQMGQEVILRCVPISNHLYFYWYRQILGQKVEFLVSFYNNEISEKSEIFDDQFSVERPDGSNFTLKIRSTKLEDSAMYFCATREDRGLTGELFFGEGSRLTVL.

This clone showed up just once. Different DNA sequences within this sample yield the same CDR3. The DNA for the CDR3 is TGTGCCAGCAGCTTCGGGCTAGCGGGTGAGACCCAGTACTTC. The encoded protein is CASSFGLAGETQYF. V and J are TRBV7-3 and TRBJ2-5; 8 positions agree with TRBD2. The CDR3 is 14 amino acids. Germline CDR1 and CDR2: SGHTA and FQGTGA. V was pared by 3 bases and J by 5 bases, with 5 bases of the junction left unmatched.

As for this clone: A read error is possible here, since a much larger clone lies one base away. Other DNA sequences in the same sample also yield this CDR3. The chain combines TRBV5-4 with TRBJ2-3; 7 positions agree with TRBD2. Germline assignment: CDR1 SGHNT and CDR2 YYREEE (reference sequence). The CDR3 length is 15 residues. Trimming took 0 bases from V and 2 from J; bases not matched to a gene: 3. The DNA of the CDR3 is TGTGCCAGCAGCTTGGGAGCGGGGACCACAGATACGCAGTATTTT. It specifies CASSLGAGTTDTQYF.

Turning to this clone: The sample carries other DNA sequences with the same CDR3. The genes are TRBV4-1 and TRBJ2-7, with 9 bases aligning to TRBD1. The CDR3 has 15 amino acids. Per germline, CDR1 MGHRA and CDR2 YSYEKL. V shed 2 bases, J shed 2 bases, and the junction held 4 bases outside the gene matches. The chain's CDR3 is CASSQPGQGTYEQYF. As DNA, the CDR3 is TGCGCCAGCAGCCAACCGGGACAGGGCACCTACGAGCAGTACTTC.

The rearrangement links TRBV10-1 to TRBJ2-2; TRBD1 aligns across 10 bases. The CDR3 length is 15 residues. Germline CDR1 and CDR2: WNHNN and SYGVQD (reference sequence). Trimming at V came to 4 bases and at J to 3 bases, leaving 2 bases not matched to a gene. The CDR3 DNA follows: TGCGCCAGCAGTGCCGGGACAGGGGACACCGGGGAGCTGTTTTTT. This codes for CASSAGTGDTGELFF.

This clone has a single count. CDR3 bases: TGTGCCACCAGCAGAGATCTTGGAGGGGCCGGGGAGCTGTTTTTT. Its translation: CATSRDLGGAGELFF. V usage is TRBV15 and J usage is TRBJ2-2; possibly TRBD2 for D (6 bases). Germline CDR1 LNHNV, CDR2 YYDKDF (reference sequence). V lost 0 bases and J lost 6, with 11 bases in between. The CDR3 is 15 amino acids.

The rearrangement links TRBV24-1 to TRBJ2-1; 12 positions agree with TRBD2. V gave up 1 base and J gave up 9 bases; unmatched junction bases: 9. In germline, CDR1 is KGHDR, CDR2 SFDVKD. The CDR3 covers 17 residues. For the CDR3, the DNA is TGTGCCACCAGTGATTTCTGGCTAGCGGGAGGGCCAAGTGAGCAGTTCTTC. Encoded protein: CATSDFWLAGGPSEQFF.

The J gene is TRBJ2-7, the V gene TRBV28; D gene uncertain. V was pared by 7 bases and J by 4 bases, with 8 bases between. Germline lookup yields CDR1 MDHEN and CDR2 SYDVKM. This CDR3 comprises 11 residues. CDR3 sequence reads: CASKREYEQYF. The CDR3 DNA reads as TGTGCCAGCAAACGAGAGTACGAGCAGTACTTC.

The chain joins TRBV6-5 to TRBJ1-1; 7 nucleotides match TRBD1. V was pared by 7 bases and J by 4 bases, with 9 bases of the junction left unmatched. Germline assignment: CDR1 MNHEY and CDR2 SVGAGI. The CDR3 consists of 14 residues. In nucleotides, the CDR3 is TGTGCCAGCACCCAACAGGGGCATGGCACTGAAGCTTTCTTT. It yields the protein CASTQQGHGTEAFF.

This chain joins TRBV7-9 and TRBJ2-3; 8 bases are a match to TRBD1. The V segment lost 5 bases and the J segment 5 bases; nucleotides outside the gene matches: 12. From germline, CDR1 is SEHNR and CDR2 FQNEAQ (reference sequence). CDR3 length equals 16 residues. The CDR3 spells CASSLQSGQARDTQYF. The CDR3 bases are TGTGCCAGCAGCCTACAATCGGGACAGGCGAGAGATACGCAGTATTTT.

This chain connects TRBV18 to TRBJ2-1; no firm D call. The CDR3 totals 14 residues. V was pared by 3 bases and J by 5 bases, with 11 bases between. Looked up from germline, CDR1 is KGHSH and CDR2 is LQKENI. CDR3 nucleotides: TGTGCCAGCTCACCTGCCTACAGTAACAATGAGCAGTTCTTC. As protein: CASSPAYSNNEQFF.

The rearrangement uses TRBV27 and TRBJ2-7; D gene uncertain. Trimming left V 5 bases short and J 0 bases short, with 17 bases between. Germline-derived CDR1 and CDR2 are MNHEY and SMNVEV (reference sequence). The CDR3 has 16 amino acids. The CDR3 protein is CASSVRGRWSSYEQYF. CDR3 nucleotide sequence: TGTGCCAGCAGTGTGCGAGGCCGGTGGAGCTCCTACGAGCAGTACTTC.

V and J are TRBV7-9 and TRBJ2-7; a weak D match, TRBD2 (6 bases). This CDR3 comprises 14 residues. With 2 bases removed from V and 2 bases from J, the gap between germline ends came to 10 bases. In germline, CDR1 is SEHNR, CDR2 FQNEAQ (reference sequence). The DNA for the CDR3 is TGTGCCAGCAGCTTATTTAGCGGAGCCTACGAGCAGTACTTC. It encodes CASSLFSGAYEQYF.

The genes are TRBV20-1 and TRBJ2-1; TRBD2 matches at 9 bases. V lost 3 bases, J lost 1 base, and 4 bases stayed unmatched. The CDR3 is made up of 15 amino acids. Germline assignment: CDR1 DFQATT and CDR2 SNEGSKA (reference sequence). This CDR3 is CSASGREGSYNEQFF. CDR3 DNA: TGCAGTGCTAGTGGGCGGGAGGGATCCTACAATGAGCAGTTCTTC.